This T cell receptor (beta chain) was sequenced during a study of monozygotic twins with inflammatory bowel disease (dated by TCRdb to the late 2010s). Some background on the complete study: The complete study included 30 or so monozygotic twin pairs: 19 IBD-discordant Danish pairs and nine German pairs, of which four were IBD-concordant and five were IBD-discordant. Within discordant pairs, disease-associated traits were sought mainly by comparing IBD patients with their genetically identical healthy co-twins. Each individual had, on average, about 151 000 unique TCRalpha sequences and 181 000 unique TCRbeta sequences available for analysis.

An approximately 2.5 ml peripheral blood sample was drawn into PAXgene tubes per donor and stored at -80°C. Without T cell sorting, total RNA was isolated from whole blood using the PAXgene blood miRNA kit on an automated QIAcube. Peripheral blood from monozygotic twin pairs who were concordant or discordant for inflammatory bowel disease underwent deep TCRalpha and TCRbeta repertoire profiling using unique molecular barcoding. Smoking habits were recorded for all twin pairs, and individuals were classified as current, former or never smokers. The study at large found these results: IBD patients shared fewer clonotypes with other individuals than healthy twins did, most markedly in patients showing signs of disease activity. TCRbeta repertoire diversity, by inverse Simpson index, was decreased in IBD patients compared with their healthy co-twins. The results gave no support for a single strong signal or clonotype linked to IBD. The analysis was unable to tell apart different T cell subtypes. Repertoire similarity did not differ between concordant and discordant twins, possibly due to limited statistical power. Background noise and inter-individual variability may have been introduced into the repertoires by the differing immunosuppressive treatments among patients.

Comment on this clonotype: No cognate antigen has been identified for it.

The library was produced with 5' RACE. Preparation of each TCR library used approximately 3,700 ng of total RNA. For each sample, cDNA was synthesized in eight separate reactions using SMARTScribe reverse transcriptase. During cDNA synthesis, template switching introduced unique molecular identifiers that contained a 6-nucleotide sample barcode. Two nested PCRs of roughly 16 and 10 cycles amplified the TCRalpha and TCRbeta cDNA, and bead purification followed each PCR. Before amplification, cDNA was treated with uracil DNA-glycosylase and purified using the QIAquick PCR purification kit. The second PCR added Illumina TruSeq-compatible adapters along with sample-specific barcodes. TapeStation and Qubit were used to check library quality and concentration, and 4 to 6 ng of each library went into the pool. Pooled libraries were sequenced on an Illumina HiSeq2500 single-index Rapid Run with 2 x 100 bp reads and custom sequencing primers. The study's own analysis went as follows. PCR and sequencing errors were corrected by UMI-based consensus assembly using MiGEC version 1.2.6. MiXCR version 2.1.1 was used to carry out V(D)J alignment, clonotype assembly and CDR3 extraction. Gene usage, clonotype sharing and MAIT/NKT TCR abundance were normalised by analysing the top 1000, 10 000 and 20 000 clonotypes per sample. Diversity was computed as the inverse Simpson index with the vegan R package after downsampling to 27 000 UMIs. Paired Mann-Whitney U tests were applied to discordant twin pairs, with Benjamini-Hochberg correction for multiple testing. TCRdb reprocessed the raw reads; every CDR3 protein sequence is a single record, and DNA is not supplied. The V and J calls here are based on TCRdb, not the publication. This sample's table contains just over 300,000 distinct CDR3 sequences. The ten largest clonotypes hold over 5.5% of the sample.

Sequenced sample: blood. The clonotype comes from a human donor with ulcerative colitis or Crohn's disease, or a healthy co-twin of an affected twin (not recorded which).

The CDR3 loop reads CSAQLPGLRNTEAFF. The receptor chain draws on TRBV20-1 and TRBJ1-1; the TRBD1 assignment by TCRdb is unverifiable without DNA. The CDR3, from cysteine to phenylalanine, totals 15 residues. The DNA sequence is not available. Taken from the germline V gene (reference sequence), the CDR1 and CDR2 loops are DFQATT and SNEGSKA.